This TCR beta chain derives from a study of Ad26.COV2.S vaccination and SARS-CoV-2 variants. Study background: It was the COV1001 Ad26.COV2.S trial arm that included the donor.

CDR1 is SGDLS and CDR2 is YYNGEE in the germline V gene. The ends lost 5 bases at V and 4 bases at J; junction bases unmatched: 7. The CDR3 consists of 14 residues. Treatment given: some 20 received Ad26.COV2.S at low or high dose, single or two shots; about 5 received placebo; per-sample allocation not given. Sampling took place 63 days after the first vaccine or placebo injection. A Boston adult aged 18-55 years was the donor. Only in-frame clones appear in the TCRdb table, and some are missing; sequencing was by immunoSEQ multiplex PCR. The sample lists some 290,000 clones; just under 85% were seen once. This clone was observed a single time.

V usage is TRBV9 and J usage is TRBJ2-7, with 9 bases lining up with TRBD1. This receptor was taken from a person between 18 and 65 years old who received the Ad26.COV2.S COVID-19 vaccine or a placebo. The sample here was peripheral blood, taken in a trial of Ad26.COV2.S vaccine versus placebo. This CDR3 reads CASSVGTGIYEQYF. CDR3 coding DNA: TGTGCCAGCAGTGTTGGGACAGGGATTTACGAGCAGTACTTC.